This T cell receptor beta chain was identified during a study of PD-1 blockade in classical Hodgkin lymphoma. General study findings and limits: Unlike CD8+ TCR diversity, which did not rise significantly by C4D1, CD4+ TCR diversity did.

In regard to this clone: The antigen is unknown.

Stated time point: cycle 4 day 1 (C4D1), after 6 weeks of nivolumab. Each of the patients experienced relapse following autologous stem cell transplantation, and their brentuximab vedotin exposure differed. Best outcomes ranged across complete response, partial response and progressive disease. With 6 bases removed from V and 4 bases from J, the gap between germline ends came to 12 bases. The CDR3 totals 14 residues. From germline, CDR1 is KGHSH and CDR2 LQKENI. Sequencing used immunoSEQ multiplex PCR; TCRdb keeps in-frame clones, though not all of them. The top ten clones hold under 20% of a sample with 40,000 to 55,000 clones, about 80% of them seen once.

The genes are TRBV18 and TRBJ2-2; tentatively, D is TRBD1 (6 bases). The material sequenced was peripheral blood mononuclear cells (PBMCs), taken before the fourth cycle of nivolumab. The origin of this receptor is a human donor with classical Hodgkin lymphoma. The CDR3 DNA follows: TGTGCCAGCTCGCCCAGAGGGGGCACCGGGGAGCTGTTTTTT. Protein sequence: CASSPRGGTGELFF. The full variable domain, in which reference TRBV18 and TRBJ2-2 provide the parts outside the CDR3, is NAGVMQNPRHLVRRRGQEARLRCSPMKGHSHVYWYRQLPEEGLKFMVYLQKENIIDESGMPKERFSAEFPKEGPSILRIQQVVRGDSAAYFCASSPRGGTGELFFGEGSRLTVL.